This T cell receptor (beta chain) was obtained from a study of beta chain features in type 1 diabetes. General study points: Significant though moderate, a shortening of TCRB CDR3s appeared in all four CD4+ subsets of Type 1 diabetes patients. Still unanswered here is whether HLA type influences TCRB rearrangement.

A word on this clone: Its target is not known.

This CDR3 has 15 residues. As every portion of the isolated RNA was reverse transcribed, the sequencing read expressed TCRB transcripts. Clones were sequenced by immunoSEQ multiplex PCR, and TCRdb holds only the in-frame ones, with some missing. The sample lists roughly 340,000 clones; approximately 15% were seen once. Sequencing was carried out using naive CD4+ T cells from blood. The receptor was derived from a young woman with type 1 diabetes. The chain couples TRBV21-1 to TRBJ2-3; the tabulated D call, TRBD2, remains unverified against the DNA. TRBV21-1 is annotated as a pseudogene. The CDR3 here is CASTAGTSGTDTQYF. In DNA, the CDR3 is TGTGCCAGCACCGCCGGGACTAGCGGCACAGATACGCAGTATTTT.